This T cell receptor (beta chain) originates from a study of tissue T cells after allogeneic stem cell transplantation. The assay was immunoSEQ multiplex PCR, and TCRdb's table has in-frame clones only and misses some. This sample has roughly 9,000 clones, with about 45% found just once. This clone was seen only once. Mouse names are used for the genes. The sample's time point: mouse harvest day 7 after allogeneic transplant. The graft held 10^6 splenic CD5+ T cells and 10^7 T-cell-depleted bone marrow cells. This clonotype was sampled from a female BALB/c mouse given C57BL/6 T cells with graft-versus-host disease after an allogeneic hematopoietic cell transplant. Input material: gut tissue.

The sequenced CDR3 bases are TGCTCCAGCAGCCCGACAGGGTCCAACGAAAGATTATTT. The encoded protein is CSSSPTGSNERLF. The CDR3, in full, reads CSSSPTGSNERLFF. V gene TRBV23 combines with J gene TRBJ1-4; TRBD1 is the table's D call, not checked against the DNA. The CDR3 goes on 1 residue after the read ends, and that part is filled in from the germline J gene. The CDR3 length is 14 residues. Per germline, CDR1 KGHTA and CDR2 FQNQQP.